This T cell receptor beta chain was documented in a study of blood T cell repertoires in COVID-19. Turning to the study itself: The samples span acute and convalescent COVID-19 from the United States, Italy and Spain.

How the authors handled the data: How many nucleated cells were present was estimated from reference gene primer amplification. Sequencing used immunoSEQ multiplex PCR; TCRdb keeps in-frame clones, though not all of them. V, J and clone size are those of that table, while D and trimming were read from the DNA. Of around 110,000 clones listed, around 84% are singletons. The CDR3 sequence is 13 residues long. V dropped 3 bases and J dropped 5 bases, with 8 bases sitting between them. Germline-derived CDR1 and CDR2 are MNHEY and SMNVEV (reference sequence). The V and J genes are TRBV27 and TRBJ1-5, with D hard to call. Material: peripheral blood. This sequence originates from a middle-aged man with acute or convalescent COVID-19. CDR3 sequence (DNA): TGTGCCAGCAGTTTGCGGAGAGATCAGCCCCAGCATTTT. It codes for CASSLRRDQPQHF.